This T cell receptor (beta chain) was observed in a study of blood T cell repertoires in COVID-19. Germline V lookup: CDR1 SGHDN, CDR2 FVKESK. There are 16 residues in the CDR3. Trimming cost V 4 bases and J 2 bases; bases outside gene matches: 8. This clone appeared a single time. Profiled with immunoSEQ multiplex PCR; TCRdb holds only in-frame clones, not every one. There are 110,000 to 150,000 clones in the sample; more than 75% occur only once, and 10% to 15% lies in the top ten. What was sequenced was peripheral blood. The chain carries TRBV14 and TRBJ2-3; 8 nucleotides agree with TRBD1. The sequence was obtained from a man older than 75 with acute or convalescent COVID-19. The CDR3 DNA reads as TGTGCCAGCAGCCCGGACAGGGTCACTTTCACAGATACGCAGTATTTT. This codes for CASSPDRVTFTDTQYF.